This TCR beta chain was identified in a study of blood T cells in healthy people across ages. The CDR3 length is 14 residues. Per the germline V gene, CDR1 is DFQATT and CDR2 is SNEGSKA (reference sequence). In its sample, this clonotype was seen a few times. A second PCR of about 7 to 12 cycles used a sample-barcoded 5' primer and a J-beta primer mix. Tags on each cDNA molecule came from a template-switch adaptor with 12 random nucleotides. TCRdb re-called the 5' RACE reads through MiXCR, storing one row per CDR3 protein. The sample holds under 2,000,000 distinct CDR3 sequences, about 49% seen once. Material: blood. The rearrangement joins TRBV20-1 to TRBJ2-4, with D possibly matching TRBD2 (6 bases). The J call may be incorrect, as the DNA end agrees better with TRBJ2-7. The TCR comes from a woman in her thirties or forties in good health. The CDR3 nucleotides are TGCAGTGCTAGATCCGGGACTGAGGGCCGCGAGCAGTACTTC. This gives the protein CSARSGTEGREQYF.